This TCR beta chain was documented in a study of T cell repertoires in cytomegalovirus infection. Study overall: From public TCR beta signatures came an indication of both CMV infection and matching HLA type.

The study's findings and limits: The study found HLA-C-restricted CMV-specific TCR beta clonotypes dominating the ex vivo response. Individuals carrying CMV plus the relevant HLA were identified by cumulative frequency of public TCR beta families.

One entry per CDR3 protein results from TCRdb running MiXCR on the reads. The sample shows roughly 45,000 distinct CDR3 sequences, 20% to 25% of them seen only once. As for this clonotype: Its cognate antigen is unknown.

Germline trimming cut 5 bases from V and 4 bases from J; bases unmatched to any gene: 3. The CDR3 is made up of 14 amino acids. Germline-derived CDR1 and CDR2 are MGHRA and YSYEKL. The sequences come from CD8+ T cells from cultured PBMCs, collected from culture after CMV antigen stimulation. The V gene is TRBV4-1, the J gene TRBJ1-5; 9 bases agree with TRBD1. The origin of this receptor is a human donor in good health (CMV status not recorded). Some clones in this sample may be carry-over from other donors' samples. The CDR3 loop reads CASSKGQGNQPQHF. In DNA, the CDR3 is TGCGCCAGCAGCAAGGGACAGGGTAATCAGCCCCAGCATTTT.